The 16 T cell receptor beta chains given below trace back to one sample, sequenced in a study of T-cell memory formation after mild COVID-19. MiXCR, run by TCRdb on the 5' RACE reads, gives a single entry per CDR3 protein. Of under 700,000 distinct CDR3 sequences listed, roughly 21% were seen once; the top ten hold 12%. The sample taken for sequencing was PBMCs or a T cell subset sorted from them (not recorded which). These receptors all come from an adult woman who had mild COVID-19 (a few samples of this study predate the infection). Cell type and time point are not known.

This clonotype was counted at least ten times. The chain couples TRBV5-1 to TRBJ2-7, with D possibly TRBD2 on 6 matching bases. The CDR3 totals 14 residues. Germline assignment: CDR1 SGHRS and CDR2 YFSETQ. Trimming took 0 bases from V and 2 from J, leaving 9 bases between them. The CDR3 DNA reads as TGCGCCAGCAGCTTGGTGGCGGGGACCTACGAGCAGTACTTC. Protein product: CASSLVAGTYEQYF.

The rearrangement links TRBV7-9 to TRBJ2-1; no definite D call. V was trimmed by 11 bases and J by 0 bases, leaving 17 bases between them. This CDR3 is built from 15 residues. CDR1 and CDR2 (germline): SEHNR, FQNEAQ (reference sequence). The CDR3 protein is CAGEGSQTSYNEQFF. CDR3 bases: TGTGCCGGTGAAGGATCGCAGACCTCCTACAATGAGCAGTTCTTC.

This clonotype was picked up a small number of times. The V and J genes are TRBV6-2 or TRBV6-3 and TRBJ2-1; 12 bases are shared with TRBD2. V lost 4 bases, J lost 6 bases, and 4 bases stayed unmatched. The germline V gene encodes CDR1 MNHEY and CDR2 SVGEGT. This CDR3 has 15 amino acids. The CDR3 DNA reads TGTGCCAGCAGTTCTAGCGGGAGGGCCCTCAATGAGCAGTTCTTC. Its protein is CASSSSGRALNEQFF.

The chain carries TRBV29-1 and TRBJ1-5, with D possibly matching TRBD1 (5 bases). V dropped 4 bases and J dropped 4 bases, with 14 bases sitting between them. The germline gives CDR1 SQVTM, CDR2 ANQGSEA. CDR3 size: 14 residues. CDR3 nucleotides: TGCAGCGTTGCCGGGATAGGGGTTAATCAGCCCCAGCATTTT. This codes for CSVAGIGVNQPQHF.

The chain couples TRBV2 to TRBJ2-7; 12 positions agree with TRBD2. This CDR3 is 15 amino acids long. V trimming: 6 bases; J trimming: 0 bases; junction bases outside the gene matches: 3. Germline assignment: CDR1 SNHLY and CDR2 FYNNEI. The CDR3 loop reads CASRGTSGPSYEQYF. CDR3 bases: TGTGCCAGCAGAGGGACTAGCGGGCCCTCCTACGAGCAGTACTTC.

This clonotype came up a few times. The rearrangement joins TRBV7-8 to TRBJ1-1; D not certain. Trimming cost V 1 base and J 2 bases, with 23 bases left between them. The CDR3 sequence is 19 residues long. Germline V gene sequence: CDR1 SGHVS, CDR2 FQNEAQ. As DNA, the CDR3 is TGTGCCAGCAGCTTAGGATTACCCGGGCCATTGGAGGACAACACTGAAGCTTTCTTT. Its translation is CASSLGLPGPLEDNTEAFF. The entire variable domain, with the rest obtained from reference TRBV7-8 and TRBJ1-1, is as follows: GAGVSQSPRYKVAKRGQDVALRCDPISGHVSLFWYQQALGQGPEFLTYFQNEAQLDKSGLPSDRFFAERPEGSVSTLKIQRTQQEDSAVYLCASSLGLPGPLEDNTEAFFGQGTRLTVV.

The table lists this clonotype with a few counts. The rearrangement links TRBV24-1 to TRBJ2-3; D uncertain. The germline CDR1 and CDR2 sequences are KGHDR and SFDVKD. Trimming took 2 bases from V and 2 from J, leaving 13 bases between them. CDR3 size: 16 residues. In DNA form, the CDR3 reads TGTGCCACCAGTGATTCCCCATGGCCAGACACAGATACGCAGTATTTT. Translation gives CATSDSPWPDTDTQYF.

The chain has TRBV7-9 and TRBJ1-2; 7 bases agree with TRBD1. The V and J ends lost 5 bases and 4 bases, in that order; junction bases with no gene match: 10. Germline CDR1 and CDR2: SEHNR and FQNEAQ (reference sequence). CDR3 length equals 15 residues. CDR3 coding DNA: TGTGCCAGCAGCCCTCCCGTTACAGGGGTCTATGGCTACACCTTC. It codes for CASSPPVTGVYGYTF.

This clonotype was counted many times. CDR3 sequence: CSVRTGTYEQYF. As DNA, the CDR3 is TGCAGCGTTCGGACAGGTACCTACGAGCAGTACTTC. The chain carries TRBV29-1 and TRBJ2-7; 7 nucleotides match TRBD1. The V gene's germline CDR1 is SQVTM and CDR2 ANQGSEA. CDR3 length equals 12 residues. V was pared by 5 bases and J by 2 bases, with 3 bases of the junction left unmatched.

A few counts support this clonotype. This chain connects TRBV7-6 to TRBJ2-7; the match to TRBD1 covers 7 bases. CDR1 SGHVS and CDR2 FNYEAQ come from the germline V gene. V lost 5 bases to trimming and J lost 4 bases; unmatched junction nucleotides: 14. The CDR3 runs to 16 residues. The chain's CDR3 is CASSPRGPPASYEQYF. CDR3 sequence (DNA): TGTGCCAGCAGCCCAAGGGGGCCCCCGGCGTCGTACGAGCAGTACTTC.

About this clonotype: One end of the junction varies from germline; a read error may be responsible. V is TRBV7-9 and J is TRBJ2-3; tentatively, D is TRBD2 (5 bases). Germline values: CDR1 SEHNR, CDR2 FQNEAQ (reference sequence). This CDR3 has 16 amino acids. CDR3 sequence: CSSSLLGGGGTDTQYF. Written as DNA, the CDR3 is TGTTCCAGCAGCTTACTCGGAGGAGGTGGCACAGATACGCAGTATTTT.

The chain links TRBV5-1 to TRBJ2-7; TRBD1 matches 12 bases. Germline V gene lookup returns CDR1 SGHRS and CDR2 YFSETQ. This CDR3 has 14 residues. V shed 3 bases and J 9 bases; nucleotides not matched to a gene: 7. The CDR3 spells CASSSRDRGPGQYF. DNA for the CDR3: TGCGCCAGCAGCTCACGGGACAGGGGGCCGGGGCAGTACTTC.

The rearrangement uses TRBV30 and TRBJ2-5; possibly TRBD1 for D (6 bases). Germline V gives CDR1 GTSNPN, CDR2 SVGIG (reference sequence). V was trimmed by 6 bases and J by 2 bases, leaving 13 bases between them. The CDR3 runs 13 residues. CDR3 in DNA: TGTGCCTGTAGTCGACAGGAGCAAGAGACCCAGTACTTC. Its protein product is CACSRQEQETQYF.

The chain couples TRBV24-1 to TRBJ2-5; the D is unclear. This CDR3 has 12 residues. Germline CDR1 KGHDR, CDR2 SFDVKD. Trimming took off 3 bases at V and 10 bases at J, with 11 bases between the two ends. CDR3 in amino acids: CATSDEIERQYF. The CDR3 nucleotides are TGTGCCACCAGTGATGAGATAGAGCGCCAGTACTTC.

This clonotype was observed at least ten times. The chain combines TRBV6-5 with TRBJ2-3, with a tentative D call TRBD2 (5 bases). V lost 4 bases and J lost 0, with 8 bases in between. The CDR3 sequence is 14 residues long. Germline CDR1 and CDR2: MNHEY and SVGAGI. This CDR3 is CASSSRVSTDTQYF. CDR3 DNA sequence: TGTGCCAGCAGTTCGAGGGTGAGCACAGATACGCAGTATTTT.

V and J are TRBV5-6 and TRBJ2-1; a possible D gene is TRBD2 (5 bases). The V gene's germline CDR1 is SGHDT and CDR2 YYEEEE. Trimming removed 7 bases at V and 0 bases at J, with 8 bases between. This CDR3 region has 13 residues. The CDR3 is CASFRDSYNEQFF. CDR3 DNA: TGTGCCAGCTTCCGGGACTCCTACAATGAGCAGTTCTTC.